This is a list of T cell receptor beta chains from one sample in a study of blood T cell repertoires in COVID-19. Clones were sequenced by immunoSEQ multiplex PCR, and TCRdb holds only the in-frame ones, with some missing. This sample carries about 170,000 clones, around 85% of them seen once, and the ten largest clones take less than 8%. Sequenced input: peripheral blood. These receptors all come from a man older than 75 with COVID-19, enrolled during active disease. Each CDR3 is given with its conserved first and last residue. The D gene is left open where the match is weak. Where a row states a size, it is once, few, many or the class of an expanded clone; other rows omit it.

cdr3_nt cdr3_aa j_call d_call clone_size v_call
TGTGCCAGCAGGCTGCGTGAAAAACTGTTTTTT CASRLREKLFF TRBJ1-4 NA few TRBV12-3/TRBV12-4
TGTGCCAGCAGTTACGACAGGGAGGCGCTCTTC CASSYDREALF TRBJ1-2 TRBD1 NA TRBV6-5
TGCGCCAGCAGTGTTAGCGGTAGCACAGATACGCAGTATTTT CASSVSGSTDTQYF TRBJ2-3 NA NA TRBV4-1
TGCGCCAGCAGCCAGCAAGGACAGGGTGCAGGAAACACCATATATTTT CASSQQGQGAGNTIYF TRBJ1-3 TRBD1 NA TRBV4-1
TGCGCCAGCAGCCAAAGACAGGGGAATGGCTACACCTTC CASSQRQGNGYTF TRBJ1-2 TRBD1 NA TRBV5-1
TGTGCCAGCAGACCACCGGGACTAGCGGGGGGCGAGCAGTTCTTC CASRPPGLAGGEQFF TRBJ2-1 TRBD2 NA TRBV7-2
TGTGCCAGCTCACCACCGGGCCCCTACGAGCAGTACTTC CASSPPGPYEQYF TRBJ2-7 NA NA TRBV18
TGTGCCAGCAGGCTAGGGGGAGACACTGAAGCTTTCTTT CASRLGGDTEAFF TRBJ1-1 NA NA TRBV25-1
TGTGCCAGCAGCCCGACAGGGGGCGCGGGTGGCTACACCTTC CASSPTGGAGGYTF TRBJ1-2 TRBD1 NA TRBV3-1/TRBV3-2
TGCAGCGTTGAACTGGGGGCGGCAGATACGCAGTATTTT CSVELGAADTQYF TRBJ2-3 NA NA TRBV29-1
TGTGCCAGCAGCTTGGTATCACAAGCCTACGAGCAGTACTTC CASSLVSQAYEQYF TRBJ2-7 NA NA TRBV5-6
TGTGCCAGCAGCGGACAGGGGGAGACCCAGTACTTC CASSGQGETQYF TRBJ2-5 TRBD1 NA TRBV9
TGCGCCAGCAGCTTGGAACGGGGAGGCGAGCAGTACTTC CASSLERGGEQYF TRBJ2-7 NA NA TRBV5-1
TGTGCCAGCAGCTTGACCGGGACAGGGACCTACGAGCAGTACTTC CASSLTGTGTYEQYF TRBJ2-7 TRBD1 NA TRBV7-2
TGTGCCAGCAGCCCCGGGGAGAACTATGGCTACACCTTC CASSPGENYGYTF TRBJ1-2 NA NA TRBV5-6
TGTGCCAGCAGACCCGGACTTCTTAGCAATCAGCCCCAGCATTTT CASRPGLLSNQPQHF TRBJ1-5 NA NA TRBV27
TGTGCCAGCAGTTTATCCGACGGGATTGAAGCTTTCTTT CASSLSDGIEAFF TRBJ1-1 NA large TRBV27
TGTGCCACCAGTCCGGGCAATCAGCCCCAGCATTTT CATSPGNQPQHF TRBJ1-5 NA NA TRBV24-1